One and the same sample provided the 20 T cell receptor beta chains below, sequenced in a study of blood T cell repertoires in COVID-19. Measured with immunoSEQ multiplex PCR; TCRdb has only the in-frame clones, and not every one. The table has roughly 280,000 clones, under 90% seen once. The specimen sequenced was peripheral blood. All receptors come from a man between 60 and 75 years old with acute or convalescent COVID-19.

This clone was counted a single time. The chain employs TRBV4-1 and TRBJ2-1; no firm D call. Per germline, CDR1 MGHRA and CDR2 YSYEKL. Trimming pared 4 bases from V and 0 bases from J, leaving 13 bases between. This CDR3 is built from 16 residues. The CDR3 DNA follows: TGCGCCAGCAGCCCCTGGAGCTCAAGCTCCTACAATGAGCAGTTCTTC. The encoded protein is CASSPWSSSSYNEQFF.

The chain recombines TRBV6-5 with TRBJ1-6; TRBD1 agrees at 7 bases. Looked up from germline, CDR1 is MNHEY and CDR2 is SVGAGI. The CDR3 covers 15 residues. With V trimmed by 10 bases and J by 5 bases, 11 bases remained unmatched. CDR3 DNA: TGTGCCACCATTTCTCCGGGACAGAATAATTCACCCCTCCACTTT. Translated: CATISPGQNNSPLHF.

This rearrangement joins TRBV29-1 to TRBJ1-1, with unresolved D. The V end lost 8 bases, the J end lost 1 base, and 14 bases lay between the germline ends. Germline V gene data show CDR1 as SQVTM and CDR2 as ANQGSEA. This CDR3 contains 13 residues. The CDR3 region has the DNA TGCAGCACCTCGCTCGGCGGGAACACTGAAGCTTTCTTT. Protein product: CSTSLGGNTEAFF.

The chain uses TRBV11-3 and TRBJ2-3; 8 bases are a match to TRBD2. The V gene end was trimmed by 5 bases and the J gene end by 8 bases; junction bases not matched to a gene: 6. Germline CDR1 SGHNT, CDR2 YENEEA. There are 13 residues in the CDR3. CDR3 sequence reads: CASSPTREGTQYF. CDR3 bases: TGTGCCAGCAGCCCGACACGGGAGGGTACGCAGTATTTT.

As for this clone: At one of its ends the junction is not consistent with the germline gene, which may arise from a read error. The chain employs TRBV12-3 or TRBV12-4 and TRBJ2-1; 8 bases map to TRBD1. The CDR3 extends over 13 amino acids. The CDR3 coding sequence is TGTGCCAGCAGCTTAGCCAGGGACAGGGAGCAGTTCTTC. The encoded protein is CASSLARDREQFF.

A few counts support this clone. V and J are TRBV9 and TRBJ1-3; 7 bases line up with TRBD1. This CDR3 region has 15 residues. Germline V gene sequence: CDR1 SGDLS, CDR2 YYNGEE. The junction had 5 bases not matched to a gene; V was cut back by 1 base and J by 4 bases. CDR3 loop: CASSVTQGSGNTIYF. In DNA form, the CDR3 reads TGTGCCAGCAGCGTAACACAGGGGTCCGGAAACACCATATATTTT.

The V call is TRBV18, the J call TRBJ2-5, with 7 bases matching TRBD1. This CDR3 spans 16 amino acids. Trimming took 2 bases from V and 2 from J; bases not matched to a gene: 8. The germline V gene has CDR1 KGHSH and CDR2 LQKENI. CDR3 in amino acids: CASSPTGTGAQETQYF. The CDR3 DNA reads as TGTGCCAGCTCACCAACGGGAACAGGGGCGCAAGAGACCCAGTACTTC.

This chain's CDR3 is CASTGHGSYEQYF. The CDR3, as DNA: TGTGCCAGCACCGGACACGGATCCTACGAGCAGTACTTC. The V gene is TRBV2, the J gene TRBJ2-7, with a tentative D call TRBD1 (5 bases). The CDR3 is 13 residues long. Germline CDR1 SNHLY, CDR2 FYNNEI. Trimming took 7 bases from V and 1 from J, leaving 11 bases between them.

The gene calls are TRBV9 and TRBJ2-2, with D tentatively TRBD1 (6 bases). CDR3 length equals 16 residues. V lost 3 bases and J lost 3, with 15 bases in between. Germline CDR1 and CDR2: SGDLS and YYNGEE. As DNA, the CDR3 is TGTGCCAGCAGCGATCGACAGGAGGCTTACACCGGGGAGCTGTTTTTT. Translation gives CASSDRQEAYTGELFF.

The chain is built from TRBV20-1 and TRBJ2-1; no reliable D call. Looked up from germline, CDR1 is DFQATT and CDR2 is SNEGSKA (reference sequence). This CDR3 is built from 11 residues. The ends were cut back, 0 bases at V and 5 bases at J, with 2 bases in the middle. The CDR3 reads CSARDNNEQFF. The CDR3 nucleotides are TGCAGTGCTAGAGATAACAATGAGCAGTTCTTC.

The rearrangement uses TRBV6-1 and TRBJ2-7; no firm D call. This CDR3 spans 13 amino acids. Trimming left V 1 base short and J 2 bases short, with 6 bases between. Germline V gives CDR1 MNHNS, CDR2 SASEGT. Here the CDR3 reads CASSEVGTYEQYF. Here the CDR3 DNA reads TGTGCCAGCAGTGAAGTGGGCACCTACGAGCAGTACTTC.

The gene calls are TRBV7-2 and TRBJ2-7, with a possible D match to TRBD1 (6 bases). The CDR3 has 14 amino acids. Trimming removed 6 bases from V and 2 bases from J, with 14 bases in between. CDR1 is SGHTA, CDR2 FQGNSA, per germline. In nucleotides, the CDR3 is TGTGCCAGCAGGCTCCCCAGGGGTCCCTACGAGCAGTACTTC. Its protein is CASRLPRGPYEQYF. The variable domain in full, with the rest retrieved from reference TRBV7-2 and TRBJ2-7, is GAGVSQSPSNKVTEKGKDVELRCDPISGHTALYWYRQSLGQGLEFLIYFQGNSAPDKSGLPSDRFSAERTGGSVSTLTIQRTQQEDSAVYLCASRLPRGPYEQYFGPGTRLTVT.

This chain connects TRBV2 to TRBJ2-3; 11 bases map to TRBD2. Germline-derived CDR1 and CDR2 are SNHLY and FYNNEI. The CDR3 is 14 amino acids. The junction had 6 bases not matched to a gene; V was cut back by 8 bases and J by 5 bases. The CDR3 DNA reads TGTGCCAGCTCTCTAGCGGGGGGTTTAGATACGCAGTATTTT. Protein product: CASSLAGGLDTQYF.

This chain joins TRBV7-9 and TRBJ2-7; TRBD2 agrees at 9 bases. The CDR3 covers 15 residues. Trimming removed 6 bases from V and 1 base from J; junction bases left unmatched: 7. CDR1 is SEHNR, CDR2 FQNEAQ, per germline (reference sequence). CDR3 in DNA: TGTGCCAGCAGTAAATTAGCGGGAGTGTCCTACGAGCAGTACTTC. It is translated as CASSKLAGVSYEQYF.

About this clone: The germline gene is not matched at one end of the junction; a read error may be the cause. The J gene is TRBJ2-2, the V gene TRBV7-7; D unresolved. The germline gives CDR1 SSHAT, CDR2 FNYEAQ (reference sequence). The CDR3 contains 16 residues. This chain's CDR3 is CASSSIVLSNTGELFF. The CDR3, as DNA: TGTGCTAGCAGCTCCATAGTCCTATCGAACACCGGGGAGCTGTTTTTT.

This clone occurred once. The gene calls are TRBV18 and TRBJ2-2; 9 bases fit TRBD1. The germline gives CDR1 KGHSH, CDR2 LQKENI. The V and J ends lost 4 bases and 0 bases, in that order; junction bases with no gene match: 3. CDR3 length equals 16 residues. Written as DNA, the CDR3 is TGTGCCAGCTCACGTGGACAGGGGACGAACACCGGGGAGCTGTTTTTT. It translates to CASSRGQGTNTGELFF.

This clone was seen a handful of times. The chain links TRBV28 to TRBJ2-7; 8 bases line up with TRBD1. The CDR3 has 14 residues. From germline, CDR1 is MDHEN and CDR2 SYDVKM. J lost 7 bases, V lost 6 bases, and 11 bases had no gene match. The CDR3 here is CASSGTGEVGEQYF. DNA of the CDR3: TGTGCCAGCAGCGGGACAGGTGAGGTGGGGGAGCAGTACTTC.

The chain couples TRBV28 to TRBJ1-4, with D unresolved. V lost 1 base, J lost 6 bases, and 21 bases lay in between. There are 18 residues in the CDR3. Per the germline V gene, CDR1 is MDHEN and CDR2 is SYDVKM. DNA for the CDR3: TGTGCCAGCAGTTTATCCCCATCCGGGGTCGGATTGGATGAAAAACTGTTTTTT. Residues: CASSLSPSGVGLDEKLFF.

The chain couples TRBV29-1 to TRBJ2-1; a possible D gene is TRBD1 (5 bases). Trimming removed 1 base from V and 5 bases from J, with 9 bases in between. From germline, CDR1 is SQVTM and CDR2 ANQGSEA. This CDR3 spans 13 amino acids. The CDR3 nucleotides read TGCAGCGTTGAAGCAGGGAACCACAATGAGCAGTTCTTC. Protein: CSVEAGNHNEQFF.

The genes are TRBV2 and TRBJ1-3, with unresolved D. The CDR3 length is 13 residues. CDR1 SNHLY and CDR2 FYNNEI come from the germline V gene. The V end lost 1 base, the J end lost 3 bases, and 4 bases lay between the germline ends. The CDR3 region has the DNA TGTGCCAGCAGTGAAGACTTTGGAAACACCATATATTTT. Protein product: CASSEDFGNTIYF.